This entry describes one T cell receptor beta chain. The antigen it binds to is not known. Per-nucleotide qualities are absent, and no much larger clonotype sits a single base away. The data belong to a study of molecular identifiers for immune sequencing clone quantification (dated by TCRdb to 2016 to 2019). Describing the broader study: For a replicate experiment, RNA from approximately 20,000 or 100,000 naive CD8 T cells was divided into five aliquots, of which four were sequenced. This methods study benchmarked molecular-identifier clustering-based TCR repertoire sequencing (MIDCIRS) and TCR RNA copy counting, using CD8 T cells to do so. The study at large found these results: Even against a background of some 920,000 naive CD8 T cells, spiked-in Jurkat TCR RNA amounting to a single cell's worth was reported to be detectable. Highly expanded clone sizes could be underestimated because identical TCR molecules may share a barcode. When barcode sub-clustering was omitted, TCR diversity was inflated by chimeric consensus sequences, with chimeras reaching as high as 47%. Naive libraries contained spiked-in Jurkat TCR RNA (10 copies' worth), which is not part of the donor repertoire. Modeling estimated 2.5 to 3.5 recovered TCR RNA copies per cell, compared with about 9.3 by digital PCR, which implies roughly 29% capture efficiency. In CMV-specific effector cells, clones with more than 20 RNA copies contained over 99% of molecules, whereas in naive cells such clones contained under 1% of molecules.

Libraries of naive CD8 T cells were built from anywhere between about 19,000 and 1,100,000 sorted cells, with 10%, 30% or 50% of the purified RNA used. Naive CD8 T cells were FACS-sorted as CD8+CD4-CCR7+CD45RA+ on a BD FACSAria II into RLT Plus buffer. Approximately 9 TCR copies' worth of Jurkat RNA were spiked into about 20,000-1,000,000 naive CD8 T cell samples to test detection sensitivity. CD8 T cells were enriched with RosetteSep CD8+ T Cell Enrichment Cocktail and Ficoll-Paque, followed by ACK red cell lysis. Library generation was performed with PCR. Sequenced on a NextSeq 500. Bulk TCR libraries were generated as previously described, with the TCR primers listed in Table S5 used. The Qiagen AllPrep DNA/RNA kit was used to purify total RNA. Before analysis, reads from multiple sequencing runs of the same library were pooled. Processing in the source paper ran as follows. Reads were retained only if the reads had an exact TCR constant sequence, and the retained reads were trimmed to 150 nt and grouped according to their 12-nt molecular barcodes. Reads inside each barcode group were sub-clustered using a 15% Levenshtein threshold, and a quality-weighted consensus sequence was constructed for each RNA molecule. Non-functional sequences were filtered out, along with any lower-count sequence sitting one edit away from another sequence. On the basis of fitting two negative binomial distributions, barcode sub-clusters with fewer than 20% of the maximum read count were discarded. The public reads were run again by TCRdb, first through fastp at Q25 and then through MiXCR, and only productive beta chains were kept. When rows share a CDR3 protein, they turn into one entry using the most common DNA and genes. V and J calls and clone size were set by TCRdb, not the authors. This sample lists about 630,000 distinct CDR3 sequences; less than 30% were detected once. Jointly, the top ten make up 0.7% to 0.95% of the sample.

Trimming removed 3 bases from V and 2 bases from J; the gene matches leave 5 bases unexplained. CDR1 and CDR2 are read off the germline V gene (reference sequence) as MNHEY and SMNVEV. The CDR3 runs 16 amino acids, cysteine and phenylalanine included. This entry keeps only the CDR3 DNA: 48 bases, framed from base 1. The receptor chain draws on TRBV27 and TRBJ2-3; 10 bases in between match TRBD2. The specimen was naive CD8+ T cells from blood, with Jurkat cell RNA spiked in. The sample's cell subset or site, from its label and the paper: FACS-sorted CD8+CD4-CCR7+CD45RA+ naive T cells. The TCR originated in a human donor in good health. Some libraries in this study had Jurkat cell RNA spiked in. CDR3 protein: CASSFRTSGTTDTQYF. The DNA reads as follows: TGTGCCAGCAGTTTCCGGACTAGCGGTACCACAGATACGCAGTATTTT.